This entry is about one T cell receptor beta chain. Germline assignment: CDR1 SGHTA and CDR2 FQGTGA. V lost 6 bases and J lost 5, with 7 bases in between. The CDR3 loop spans 12 amino acids. As originally analysed: Reference gene primers were amplified, and this amplification served to estimate nucleated cell counts. The table came from immunoSEQ multiplex PCR; TCRdb's copy has only in-frame clones and leaves some out. The DNA was the basis for D and trimming; V, J and clone size are from that table. Among 110,000 to 150,000 clones listed, roughly 85% were seen once. This specimen comes from a study of blood T cell repertoires in COVID-19. Study-level information: The United States, Italy and Spain were the sources of the acute and convalescent COVID-19 samples. Sources were T cells, B-cell-depleted T cells, or PBMCs; the material itself was cDNA or gDNA.

The rearrangement joins TRBV7-3 to TRBJ2-2; D is perhaps TRBD1 (6 bases). Sequencing was done on a sample of peripheral blood. The TCR originated in a man in his forties or fifties with acute or convalescent COVID-19. The CDR3 reads CASRQGTGELFF. For the CDR3, the DNA is TGTGCCAGCAGACAGGGAACCGGGGAGCTGTTTTTT.